This T cell receptor beta chain was identified in a study of blood T cell repertoires in COVID-19. CDR3 length equals 16 residues. As processed by the authors: Reference gene primer amplification gave nucleated cell count estimates. The data were produced by immunoSEQ multiplex PCR, yet TCRdb's version contains in-frame clones alone and is incomplete. From that table come the V and J calls and clone size; the DNA was used to work out D and trimming. This table holds roughly 55,000 clones, more than 60% found once. Input material: peripheral blood. This receptor was taken from a human donor with active or convalescent COVID-19. The donor label of this sample is uncertain. The V gene is TRBV21-1, the J gene TRBJ2-1; the table's D call of TRBD2 was not tested on the DNA. TRBV21-1 is a pseudogene locus. CDR3: CASIPHLLAGYNEQFF. The CDR3 coding sequence is TGTGCCAGCATCCCTCACCTACTAGCGGGGTACAATGAGCAGTTCTTC.